The 14 T cell receptor beta chains given below trace back to one sample, sequenced in a study of HIV-infected children after antiretroviral therapy interruption. The TCR library was built from RNA with a 3' RACE protocol and unique molecular identifiers. TCRdb reprocessed the 3' RACE reads with MiXCR, giving one entry per CDR3 protein. This sample carries more than 85,000 distinct CDR3 sequences, 6.9% of them seen once, and the ten largest clones take roughly 1%. The treatment was: PENTA 11 planned treatment interruption arm or continuous ART arm. The input for sequencing was CD45RA+ CD4+ T cells from PBMCs, pooled from several time points, taken from a donor given antiretroviral therapy, either interrupted or continuous. Subset described: naive CD4+ CD45RA+ CD45RO- T cells. The receptors here all came from a pool of human donors with HIV.

The gene calls are TRBV7-2 and TRBJ1-6; 8 positions match TRBD1. This CDR3 is 14 amino acids long. Germline values: CDR1 SGHTA, CDR2 FQGNSA. Losses at the gene ends were 3 bases for V and 10 bases for J; bases not matched to a gene: 5. The CDR3 loop reads CASSFGQGQSPLHF. Here the CDR3 DNA reads TGTGCCAGCAGCTTTGGACAGGGTCAATCACCCCTCCACTTT.

In its sample, this clonotype was seen many times. The chain employs TRBV24-1 and TRBJ2-7, with a weak D call TRBD1 (5 bases). The CDR3 loop spans 15 amino acids. CDR1 and CDR2 from the germline V gene are KGHDR and SFDVKD. Trimming removed 6 bases at V and 0 bases at J, with 14 bases between. As DNA, the CDR3 is TGTGCCACCAGTTTTGGGCAGGGCAACTCCTACGAGCAGTACTTC. As protein: CATSFGQGNSYEQYF.

This clonotype was seen at least ten times. V is TRBV27 and J is TRBJ1-6; 7 bases match TRBD1. In germline, CDR1 is MNHEY, CDR2 SMNVEV (reference sequence). The CDR3 runs 18 residues. The trim removed 2 bases at V and 6 bases at J, leaving 13 bases unmatched. The CDR3 spells CASSLRLGGRRANSPLHF. Here the CDR3 DNA reads TGTGCCAGCAGTTTAAGGCTAGGGGGCCGCCGGGCTAATTCACCCCTCCACTTT.

This clonotype was seen at least ten times. J is TRBJ2-5 and V is TRBV7-2, with 12 bases that match TRBD1. The J segment lost 4 bases and the V segment lost 4 bases, leaving 4 bases of the junction unmatched. Germline V CDR1 and CDR2: SGHTA, FQGNSA. The CDR3 totals 15 residues. In DNA form, the CDR3 reads TGTGCCAGCAGCTACCGGGACAGGGGGCGAGAGACCCAGTACTTC. It codes for CASSYRDRGRETQYF.

This clonotype showed up many times. The gene calls are TRBV2 and TRBJ2-7, with D perhaps TRBD1 or TRBD2 (7 bases each). The germline V and J ends were trimmed by 8 bases and 4 bases, with 15 bases remaining between them. CDR1 SNHLY and CDR2 FYNNEI come from the germline V gene. This CDR3 region has 13 residues. The CDR3 nucleotides are TGTGCCAGCCAGGGGGGGACGCTTTACGAGCAGTACTTC. Amino acid sequence: CASQGGTLYEQYF.

This clonotype was seen many times. This chain connects TRBV27 to TRBJ2-3, with D uncertain. Germline lookup yields CDR1 MNHEY and CDR2 SMNVEV (reference sequence). Between the trimmed V and J ends, which lost 6 bases and 2 bases, there was a span of 12 bases. The CDR3 runs to 14 residues. The CDR3 DNA reads as TGTGCCAGCAGAATGGCGGCGTACACAGATACGCAGTATTTT. This codes for CASRMAAYTDTQYF.

This clonotype came up a few times. The chain has TRBV5-1 and TRBJ1-2, with D maybe TRBD1 (6 bases). Germline values: CDR1 SGHRS, CDR2 YFSETQ. This CDR3 is 17 amino acids long. Trimming shortened V by 4 bases and J by 7 bases, and 26 bases separated the two germline ends. The CDR3 spells CASSQTVLAPQGTGYTF. CDR3 sequence (DNA): TGCGCCAGCAGCCAAACGGTCCTCGCTCCACAGGGAACTGGCTACACCTTC.

V usage is TRBV23-1 and J usage is TRBJ1-4; D may be TRBD1 (5 bases). TRBV23-1 qualifies as an ORF whose function is uncertain. The V end lost 6 bases, the J end lost 4 bases, and 15 bases lay between the germline ends. The CDR3 contains 15 residues. CDR3 protein: CASRAGTAHNEKLFF. CDR3 DNA: TGCGCCAGCAGGGCCGGGACGGCGCATAATGAAAAACTGTTTTTT.

The chain employs TRBV5-1 and TRBJ1-1, with unresolved D. Germline CDR1 reads SGHRS; CDR2 reads YFSETQ. CDR3 length equals 15 residues. V was pared by 2 bases and J by 1 base, with 12 bases between. CDR3 sequence reads: CASSFRSGQNTEAFF. The DNA for the CDR3 is TGCGCCAGCAGCTTTCGGTCAGGCCAGAACACTGAAGCTTTCTTT.

The sample holds many counts of this clonotype. The chain recombines TRBV10-3 with TRBJ2-4; D is uncertain. With 6 bases removed from V and 0 bases from J, the gap between germline ends came to 12 bases. The germline V gene encodes CDR1 ENHRY and CDR2 SYGVKD. This CDR3 region has 15 residues. As DNA, the CDR3 is TGTGCCATCAGCGCAGGCGCCCTAGCCAAAAACATTCAGTACTTC. This sequence encodes CAISAGALAKNIQYF.

The rearrangement uses TRBV19 and TRBJ2-7; D is ambiguous. The V end lost 1 base, the J end lost 0 bases, and 7 bases lay between the germline ends. Germline V gene data show CDR1 as LNHDA and CDR2 as SQIVND (reference sequence). CDR3 size: 14 residues. The CDR3 spells CASSIVGNSYEQYF. In DNA, the CDR3 is TGTGCCAGTAGTATAGTGGGAAACTCCTACGAGCAGTACTTC.

This clonotype came up many times. The genes are TRBV7-2 and TRBJ2-3, with TRBD1 matching 7 bases. The CDR3 is 13 amino acids. J was trimmed by 7 bases and V by 5 bases; bases with no gene match: 6. The germline CDR1 and CDR2 sequences are SGHTA and FQGNSA. CDR3 sequence (DNA): TGTGCCAGCAGCCTCGGGACAGAGTATACGCAGTATTTT. Translating gives CASSLGTEYTQYF.

On this clonotype: This is likely a read error, given that the CDR3 carries no conserved phenylalanine or tryptophan at its end. The chain uses TRBV11-2 and TRBJ2-7; D is unclear. The CDR3 has 12 residues. Germline CDR1 reads SGHAT; CDR2 reads FQNNGV. V lost 1 base and J 2 bases, leaving 3 bases between the germline ends. The CDR3 bases are TGTGCCAGCAGCTTAGTGCCCTACGAGCAGTACTAC. Its protein product is CASSLVPYEQYY.

This clonotype was detected only a few times. The genes are TRBV14 and TRBJ2-1, with 11 bases matching TRBD1. The CDR3 has 18 amino acids. Germline assignment: CDR1 SGHDN and CDR2 FVKESK. The V and J ends lost 4 bases and 7 bases, in that order; junction bases with no gene match: 15. The CDR3 nucleotides read TGTGCCAGCAGCCTTCTAAAATTGACCGGGACAGGGGGGAATGAGCAGTTCTTC. It encodes CASSLLKLTGTGGNEQFF.